This is a list of T cell receptor beta chains from one sample in a study of blood T cell repertoires in COVID-19. Some clones are missing from TCRdb's copy, which holds only in-frame ones; the method was immunoSEQ multiplex PCR. The data contain fewer than 300,000 clones, around 82% of them singletons. Input material: peripheral blood. The receptors were gathered from a woman between 18 and 30 years old with acute or convalescent COVID-19. CDR3s include the opening cysteine and the closing phenylalanine or tryptophan. The D gene is left open where the match is weak. Part of the rows lack a size; the others show once, few, many or a class for expanded clones.

V,J,size,D,CDR3,DNA
TRBV10-1,TRBJ1-2,once,-,CASSEPRGRYGYTF,TGCGCCAGCAGTGAGCCTAGAGGCCGTTATGGCTACACCTTC
TRBV7-9,TRBJ2-3,many,TRBD1,CASSPGTGVSDTQYF,TGTGCCAGCAGCCCCGGGACAGGGGTCTCAGATACGCAGTATTTT
TRBV6-5,TRBJ2-7,-,-,CASKTRVPSSYEQYF,TGTGCCAGCAAAACCAGGGTTCCCTCCTCCTACGAGCAGTACTTC
TRBV5-6,TRBJ1-4,-,TRBD1,CASSIYGDRLSVLSEKLFF,TGTGCCAGCAGCATTTATGGGGACAGACTTTCAGTCCTTAGTGAAAAACTGTTTTTT
TRBV7-2,TRBJ2-7,once,TRBD1,CASSREGDRHYEQYF,TGTGCCAGCAGCCGCGAGGGGGACAGACATTACGAGCAGTACTTC
TRBV2,TRBJ2-5,once,-,CASSYRDLPQETQYF,TGTGCCAGCAGTTACAGGGACCTCCCGCAAGAGACCCAGTACTTC
TRBV11-2,TRBJ2-2,once,TRBD1,CASTTGTDYTGELFF,TGTGCCAGCACTACCGGGACAGACTACACCGGGGAGCTGTTTTTT
TRBV14,TRBJ2-7,-,-,CASSAPPTRGQYEQYF,TGTGCCAGCAGCGCCCCCCCGACTAGGGGCCAATATGAGCAGTACTTC
TRBV27,TRBJ2-1,-,TRBD1,CASSSGTGHNEQFF,TGTGCCAGCAGTTCCGGGACAGGGCACAATGAGCAGTTCTTC
TRBV12-3/TRBV12-4,TRBJ2-5,-,-,CASRRVQETQYF,TGTGCCAGCAGGCGCGTCCAAGAGACCCAGTACTTC
TRBV6-5,TRBJ2-3,-,-,CASSSGGRFGTDTQYF,TGTGCCAGCAGTTCGGGTGGGAGGTTTGGTACAGATACGCAGTATTTT
TRBV7-2,TRBJ1-1,-,-,CASSLHMNTEAFF,TGTGCCAGCAGCTTGCACATGAACACTGAAGCTTTCTTT
TRBV28,TRBJ1-1,-,TRBD1,CASSLGDRKVKDGEAFF,TGTGCCAGCAGTTTAGGGGACAGGAAGGTAAAGGACGGTGAAGCTTTCTTT
TRBV28,TRBJ1-6,-,-,CASSGRAPLHF,TGTGCCAGCAGCGGGCGGGCACCCCTCCACTTT
TRBV7-2,TRBJ1-5,-,-,CASSLWGGQPQHF,TGTGCCAGCAGCTTATGGGGGGGTCAGCCCCAGCATTTT
TRBV14,TRBJ1-2,-,-,CASSRHGEGVGYTF,TGTGCCAGCAGCCGACACGGAGAGGGCGTTGGCTACACCTTC
TRBV7-2,TRBJ2-2,-,-,CASSLDAVNTGELFF,TGTGCCAGCAGCTTAGATGCGGTGAACACCGGGGAGCTGTTTTTT
TRBV6-5,TRBJ1-2,-,-,CASSYRTGLYGYTF,TGTGCCAGCAGTTACAGAACAGGCCTCTATGGCTACACCTTC
TRBV19,TRBJ2-7,-,TRBD1,CASSPTGGPYYEQYF,TGTGCCAGTAGTCCAACAGGGGGCCCCTACTACGAGCAGTACTTC
TRBV7-6,TRBJ2-1,-,TRBD2,CASSIPRAGGISYNEQFF,TGTGCCAGCAGCATTCCAAGAGCGGGAGGGATTTCCTACAATGAGCAGTTCTTC
TRBV7-9,TRBJ2-3,-,-,CASGTLVDSTDTQYF,TGTGCCAGCGGTACCTTAGTTGATAGCACAGATACGCAGTATTTT
TRBV5-1,TRBJ1-5,-,TRBD1,CASSQQQQGVYEPQHF,TGCGCCAGCAGCCAACAACAACAGGGGGTCTACGAGCCCCAGCATTTT
TRBV29-1,TRBJ1-4,-,TRBD1,CSVLGQGGEKLFF,TGCAGCGTACTGGGGCAGGGGGGTGAAAAACTGTTTTTT
TRBV7-9,TRBJ2-7,-,TRBD1,CASSLLGSGGARYEQYF,TGTGCCAGCAGCTTATTGGGGTCAGGGGGCGCACGCTACGAGCAGTACTTC